This T cell receptor beta chain stems from a study of T cells after posttransplantation cyclophosphamide. Profiling relied on immunoSEQ multiplex PCR, and the TCRdb table lists in-frame clones only, not all of them. The table lists tens of thousands of clones, 80% to 95% of them singletons. Germline CDR1 and CDR2: SGHRS and YFSETQ. The V and J ends lost 3 bases and 0 bases respectively, with 9 bases between them. This CDR3 is built from 15 residues. This TCR derives from a woman aged 25 to 39 in good health and a related stem cell transplant donor. The chain couples TRBV5-1 to TRBJ2-2; D gene unclear. The sequenced sample was PBMCs. The CDR3 DNA reads as TGCGCCAGCAGCTCTGGGCTAGCGAACACCGGGGAGCTGTTTTTT. Protein sequence: CASSSGLANTGELFF.